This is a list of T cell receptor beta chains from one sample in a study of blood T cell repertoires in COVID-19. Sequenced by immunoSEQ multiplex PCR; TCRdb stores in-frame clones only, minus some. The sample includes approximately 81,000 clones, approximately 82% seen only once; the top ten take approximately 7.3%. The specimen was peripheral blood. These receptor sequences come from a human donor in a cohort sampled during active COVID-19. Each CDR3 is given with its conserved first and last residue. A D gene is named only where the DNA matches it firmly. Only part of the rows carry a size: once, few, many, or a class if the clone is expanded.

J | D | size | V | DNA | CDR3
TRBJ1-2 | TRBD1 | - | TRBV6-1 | TGTGCCAGCAGTGAACAAGGGGGCGGTTACGGCTACACCTTC | CASSEQGGGYGYTF
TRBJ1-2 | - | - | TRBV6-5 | TGTGCCAGCAGCCGGTTGACAGGCGCCTATGGCTACACCTTC | CASSRLTGAYGYTF
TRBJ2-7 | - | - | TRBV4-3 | TGCGCCAGCAGCCAAGCAGGTACGCGAGAATACGAGCAGTACTTC | CASSQAGTREYEQYF
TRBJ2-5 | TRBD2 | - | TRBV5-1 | TGCGCCAGCAGGAGGTCAGCGGGGGGGCAAGAGACCCAGTACTTC | CASRRSAGGQETQYF
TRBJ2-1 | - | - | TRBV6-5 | TGTGCCAGCACCAGAGGACTACCCTACAATGAGCAGTTCTTC | CASTRGLPYNEQFF
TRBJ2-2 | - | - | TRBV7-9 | TGTGCCAGCAGCTTATCACAAACGAACACCGGGGAGCTGTTTTTT | CASSLSQTNTGELFF
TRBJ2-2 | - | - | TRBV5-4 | TGTGCCAGCAGCCCGTTATTAAACACCGGGGAGCTGTTTTTT | CASSPLLNTGELFF
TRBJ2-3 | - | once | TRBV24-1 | TGTGCCACCAGTAGGTCCGGGGTGGCGAGCACAGATACGCAGTATTTT | CATSRSGVASTDTQYF
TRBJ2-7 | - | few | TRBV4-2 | TGTGCCAGCAGCCGCACAGCAGGAGGCGGGGCCACCGCCTCCTACGAGCAGTACTTC | CASSRTAGGGATASYEQYF
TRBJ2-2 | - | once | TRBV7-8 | TGTGCCAGCAGCTCACTCTTAAACACCGGGGAGCTGTTTTTT | CASSSLLNTGELFF
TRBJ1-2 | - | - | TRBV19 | TGTGCCAGCGCAGTGGGAGCTAACTATGGCTACACCTTC | CASAVGANYGYTF
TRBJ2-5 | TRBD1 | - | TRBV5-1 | TGCGCCAGCAGCTTACAGGGGGCATCACAAGAGACCCAGTACTTC | CASSLQGASQETQYF
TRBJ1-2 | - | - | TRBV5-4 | TGTGCCAGCAGCTTGGCGGGAGTCGATGGCTACACCTTC | CASSLAGVDGYTF
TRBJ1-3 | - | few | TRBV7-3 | TGTGCCAGCAGCTTAAATGGCGGTACTGGAAACACCATATATTTT | CASSLNGGTGNTIYF
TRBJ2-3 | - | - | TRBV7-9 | TGTGCCAGCAGCTGGCCAGGGGTAAATACGCAGTATTTT | CASSWPGVNTQYF